This TCR beta chain was identified in a study of cytomegalovirus exposure and HLA in healthy donors. Study-wide points: Information on immune exposure was restricted to one variable (CMV serostatus). The investigators catalogued some 150 TCR beta chains as cytomegalovirus-associated. A later analysis showed HLA-associated TCR beta chains outstripping equally common others in clonal expansion.

The primer mix had 60 Vbeta and 13 Jbeta primers. Only in-frame clones appear in the TCRdb table, and some are missing; sequencing was by immunoSEQ multiplex PCR. Of about 200,000 clones in the sample, 82% are singletons; the top ten hold 0.098%. This CDR3 region has 16 residues. Trimming took 6 bases from V and 4 from J; bases not matched to a gene: 8. Germline V gene lookup returns CDR1 PRHDT and CDR2 FYEKMQ (reference sequence). About this clone itself: Its antigen remains unknown.

The chain couples TRBV13 to TRBJ2-3, with TRBD2 identical over 12 bases. The source material was PBMCs. The TCR was taken from a boy aged 2 to 10 in good health and CMV-seronegative. The CDR3 spells CASSLEASGGADTQYF. DNA of the CDR3: TGTGCCAGCAGTCTAGAGGCTAGCGGGGGGGCAGATACGCAGTATTTT.